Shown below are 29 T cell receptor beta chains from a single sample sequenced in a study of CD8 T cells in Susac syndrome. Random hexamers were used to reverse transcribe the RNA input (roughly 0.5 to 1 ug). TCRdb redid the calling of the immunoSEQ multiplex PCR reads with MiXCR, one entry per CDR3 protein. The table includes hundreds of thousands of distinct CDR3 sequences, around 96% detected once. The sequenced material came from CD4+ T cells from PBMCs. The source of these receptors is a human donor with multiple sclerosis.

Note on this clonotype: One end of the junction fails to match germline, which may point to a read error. CDR3 DNA: TGCAGTGCAAGAGAGGGGAACACTGAAGCTTTCTTT. Translated, it gives CSAREGNTEAFF. The chain combines TRBV20-1 with TRBJ1-1; D is unresolved. This CDR3 is 12 amino acids long. Germline V lookup: CDR1 DFQATT, CDR2 SNEGSKA (reference sequence).

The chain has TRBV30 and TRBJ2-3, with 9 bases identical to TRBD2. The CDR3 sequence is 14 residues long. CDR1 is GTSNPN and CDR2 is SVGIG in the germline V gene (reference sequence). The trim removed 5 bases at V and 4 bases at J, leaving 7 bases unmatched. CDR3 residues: CAWGSGSGPDTQYF. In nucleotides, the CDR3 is TGTGCCTGGGGTAGCGGGAGCGGGCCAGATACGCAGTATTTT.

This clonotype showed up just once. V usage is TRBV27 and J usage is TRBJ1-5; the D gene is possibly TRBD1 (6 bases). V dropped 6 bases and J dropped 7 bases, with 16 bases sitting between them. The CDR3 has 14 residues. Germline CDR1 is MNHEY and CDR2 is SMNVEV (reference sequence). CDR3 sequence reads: CASRNLQGNQPQHF. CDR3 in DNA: TGTGCCAGCAGAAATTTACAGGGTAACCAGCCCCAGCATTTT.

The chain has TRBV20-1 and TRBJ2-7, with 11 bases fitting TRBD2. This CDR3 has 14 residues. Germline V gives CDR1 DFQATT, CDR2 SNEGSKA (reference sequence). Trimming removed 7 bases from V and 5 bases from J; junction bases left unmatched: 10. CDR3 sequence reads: CSVALAGVAHEQYF. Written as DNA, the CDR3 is TGCAGTGTCGCACTAGCGGGAGTGGCCCACGAGCAGTACTTC.

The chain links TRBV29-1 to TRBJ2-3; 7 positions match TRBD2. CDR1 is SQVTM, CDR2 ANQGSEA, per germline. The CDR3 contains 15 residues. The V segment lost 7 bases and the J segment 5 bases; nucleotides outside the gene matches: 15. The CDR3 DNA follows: TGCAGCGCGCAAAGGGCGGGAGCAGGAGGAGATACGCAGTATTTT. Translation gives CSAQRAGAGGDTQYF.

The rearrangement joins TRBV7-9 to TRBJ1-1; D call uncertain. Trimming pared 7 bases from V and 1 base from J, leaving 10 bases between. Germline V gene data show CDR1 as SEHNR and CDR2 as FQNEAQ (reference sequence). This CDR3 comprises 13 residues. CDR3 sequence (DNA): TGTGCCAGCACTCAATCCGGGAACACTGAAGCTTTCTTT. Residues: CASTQSGNTEAFF. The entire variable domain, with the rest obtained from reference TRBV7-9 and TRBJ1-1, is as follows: DTGVSQNPRHKITKRGQNVTFRCDPISEHNRLYWYRQTLGQGPEFLTYFQNEAQLEKSRLLSDRFSAERPKGSFSTLEIQRTEQGDSAMYLCASTQSGNTEAFFGQGTRLTVV.

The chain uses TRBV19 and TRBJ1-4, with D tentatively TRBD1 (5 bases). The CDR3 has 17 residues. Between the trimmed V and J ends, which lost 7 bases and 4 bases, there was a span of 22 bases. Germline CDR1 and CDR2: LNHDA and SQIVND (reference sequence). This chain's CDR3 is CASTDLGRGRINEKLFF. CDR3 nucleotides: TGTGCCAGTACCGACCTCGGTCGGGGCAGAATTAATGAAAAACTGTTTTTT.

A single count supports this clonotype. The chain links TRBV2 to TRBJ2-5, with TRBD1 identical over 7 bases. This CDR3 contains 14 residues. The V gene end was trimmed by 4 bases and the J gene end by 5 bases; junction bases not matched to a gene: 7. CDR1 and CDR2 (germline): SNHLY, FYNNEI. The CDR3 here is CASSADRVGETQYF. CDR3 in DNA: TGTGCCAGCAGTGCTGACAGGGTCGGGGAGACCCAGTACTTC.

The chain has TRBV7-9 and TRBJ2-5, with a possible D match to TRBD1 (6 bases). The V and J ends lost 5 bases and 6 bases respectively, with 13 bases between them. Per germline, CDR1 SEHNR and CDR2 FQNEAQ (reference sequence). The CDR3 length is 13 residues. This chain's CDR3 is CASSPTGEKTQYF. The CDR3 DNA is TGTGCCAGCAGCCCGACAGGCGAGAAGACCCAGTACTTC.

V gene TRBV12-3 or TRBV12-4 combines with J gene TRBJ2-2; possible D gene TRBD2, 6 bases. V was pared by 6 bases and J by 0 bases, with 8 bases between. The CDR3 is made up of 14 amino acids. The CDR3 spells CASSGGTNTGELFF. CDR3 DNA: TGTGCCAGCAGCGGCGGGACGAACACCGGGGAGCTGTTTTTT.

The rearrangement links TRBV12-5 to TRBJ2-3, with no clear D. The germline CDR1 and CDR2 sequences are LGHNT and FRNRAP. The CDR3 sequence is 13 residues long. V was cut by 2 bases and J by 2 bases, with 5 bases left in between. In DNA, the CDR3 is TGTGCTAGTGGTTTGACGTACACAGATACGCAGTATTTT. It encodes CASGLTYTDTQYF.

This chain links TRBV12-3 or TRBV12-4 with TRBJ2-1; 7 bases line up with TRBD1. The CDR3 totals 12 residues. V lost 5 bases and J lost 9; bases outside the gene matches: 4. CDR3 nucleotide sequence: TGTGCCAGCAGTCCTCGGACAGGTGAGCAGTTCTTC. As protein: CASSPRTGEQFF.

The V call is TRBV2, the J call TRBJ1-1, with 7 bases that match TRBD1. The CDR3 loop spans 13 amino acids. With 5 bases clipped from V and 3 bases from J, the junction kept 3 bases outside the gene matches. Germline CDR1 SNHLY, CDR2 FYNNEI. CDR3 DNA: TGTGCCAGCAGTTTACAGGGGTACACTGAAGCTTTCTTT. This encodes CASSLQGYTEAFF. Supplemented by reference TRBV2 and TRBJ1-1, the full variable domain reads EPEVTQTPSHQVTQMGQEVILRCVPISNHLYFYWYRQILGQKVEFLVSFYNNEISEKSEIFDDQFSVERPDGSNFTLKIRSTKLEDSAMYFCASSLQGYTEAFFGQGTRLTVV.

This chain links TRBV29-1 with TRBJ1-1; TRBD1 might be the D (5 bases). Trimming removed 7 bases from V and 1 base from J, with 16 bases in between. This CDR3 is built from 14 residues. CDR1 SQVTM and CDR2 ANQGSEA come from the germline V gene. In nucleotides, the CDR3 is TGCAGCGCCATAAGACAGCCAGCGAACACTGAAGCTTTCTTT. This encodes CSAIRQPANTEAFF.

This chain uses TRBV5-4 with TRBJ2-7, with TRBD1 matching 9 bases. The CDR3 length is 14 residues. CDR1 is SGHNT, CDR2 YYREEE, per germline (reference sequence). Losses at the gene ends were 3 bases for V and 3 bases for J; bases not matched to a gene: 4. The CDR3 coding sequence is TGTGCCAGCAGCTCGACAGGGGGAGTCTACGAGCAGTACTTC. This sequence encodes CASSSTGGVYEQYF.

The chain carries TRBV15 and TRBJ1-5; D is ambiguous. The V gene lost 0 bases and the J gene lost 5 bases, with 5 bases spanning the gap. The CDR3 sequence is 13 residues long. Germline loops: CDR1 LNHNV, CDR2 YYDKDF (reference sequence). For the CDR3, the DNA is TGTGCCACCAGCAGAGATGGGGATCAGCCCCAGCATTTT. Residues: CATSRDGDQPQHF.

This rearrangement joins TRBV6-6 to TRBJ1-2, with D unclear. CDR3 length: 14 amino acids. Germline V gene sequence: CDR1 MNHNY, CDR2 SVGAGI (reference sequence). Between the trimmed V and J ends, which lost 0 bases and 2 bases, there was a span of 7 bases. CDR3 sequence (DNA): TGTGCCAGCAGTTACTCTTCATCGAACTATGGCTACACCTTC. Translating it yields CASSYSSSNYGYTF.

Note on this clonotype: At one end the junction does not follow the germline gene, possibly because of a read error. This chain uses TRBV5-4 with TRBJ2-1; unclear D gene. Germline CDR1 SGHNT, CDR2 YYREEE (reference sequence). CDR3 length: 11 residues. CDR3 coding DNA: TGTGCCAGCACGTCCTTCAATGAGCAGTTCTTC. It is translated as CASTSFNEQFF.

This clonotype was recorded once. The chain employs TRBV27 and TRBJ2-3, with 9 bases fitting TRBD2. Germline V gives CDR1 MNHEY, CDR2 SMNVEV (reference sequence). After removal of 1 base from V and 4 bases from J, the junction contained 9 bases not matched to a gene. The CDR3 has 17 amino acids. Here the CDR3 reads CASSLFGGRAGADTQYF. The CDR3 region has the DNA TGTGCCAGCAGTTTATTCGGCGGGAGGGCCGGGGCAGATACGCAGTATTTT.

CDR3 sequence (DNA): TGTGCCAGCAGCCTGGGGGGGGTTGGCAAAAACATTCAGTACTTC. Protein sequence: CASSLGGVGKNIQYF. The rearrangement uses TRBV7-2 and TRBJ2-4; 7 bases are shared with TRBD2. The CDR3 covers 15 residues. V lost 5 bases, J lost 3 bases, and 7 bases stayed unmatched. Per the germline V gene, CDR1 is SGHTA and CDR2 is FQGNSA. The full variable domain, its missing parts supplied by reference TRBV7-2 and TRBJ2-4, is GAGVSQSPSNKVTEKGKDVELRCDPISGHTALYWYRQSLGQGLEFLIYFQGNSAPDKSGLPSDRFSAERTGGSVSTLTIQRTQQEDSAVYLCASSLGGVGKNIQYFGAGTRLSVL.

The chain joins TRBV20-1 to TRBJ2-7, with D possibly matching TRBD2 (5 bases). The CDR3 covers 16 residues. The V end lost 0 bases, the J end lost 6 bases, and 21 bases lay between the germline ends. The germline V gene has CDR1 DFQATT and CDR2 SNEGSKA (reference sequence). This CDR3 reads CSARDTSRWRVSEQYF. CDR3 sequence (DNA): TGCAGTGCTAGAGATACTAGTAGGTGGCGGGTTAGCGAGCAGTACTTC.

Here the CDR3 reads CASSERWSGQAIGNYNEQFF. CDR3 in DNA: TGTGCCAGCAGTGAACGTTGGTCTGGACAGGCCATAGGGAACTACAATGAGCAGTTCTTC. This chain joins TRBV25-1 and TRBJ2-1; 7 bases are a match to TRBD1. The trim removed 2 bases at V and 3 bases at J, leaving 19 bases unmatched. The CDR3 runs to 20 residues. Germline V gives CDR1 MGHDK, CDR2 SYGVNS. Variable domain in full (rest from reference TRBV25-1 and TRBJ2-1): EADIYQTPRYLVIGTGKKITLECSQTMGHDKMYWYQQDPGMELHLIHYSYGVNSTEKGDLSSESTVSRIRTEHFPLTLESARPSHTSQYLCASSERWSGQAIGNYNEQFFGPGTRLTVL.

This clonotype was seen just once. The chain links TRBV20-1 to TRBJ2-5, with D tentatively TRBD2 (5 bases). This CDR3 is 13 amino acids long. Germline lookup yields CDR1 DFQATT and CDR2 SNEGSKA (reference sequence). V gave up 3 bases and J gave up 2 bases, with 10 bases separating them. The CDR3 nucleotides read TGCAGTGCTAGTAAGGACTCACAAGAGACCCAGTACTTC. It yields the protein CSASKDSQETQYF.

DNA of the CDR3: TGCAGTGCTAGAGATCCAATTCGAGGACACGAGCAGTACTTC. It yields the protein CSARDPIRGHEQYF. The chain uses TRBV20-1 and TRBJ2-7; D gene unclear. V was trimmed by 0 bases and J by 5 bases, leaving 14 bases between them. The CDR3 has 14 residues. Germline lookup yields CDR1 DFQATT and CDR2 SNEGSKA (reference sequence).

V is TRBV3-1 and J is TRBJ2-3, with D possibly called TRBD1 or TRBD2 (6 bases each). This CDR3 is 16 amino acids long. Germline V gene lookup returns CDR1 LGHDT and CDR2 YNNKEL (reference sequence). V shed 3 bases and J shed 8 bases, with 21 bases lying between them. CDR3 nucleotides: TGTGCCAGCAGCCATTACCTAGGCCGGGGGCCCGGTACGCAGTATTTT. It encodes CASSHYLGRGPGTQYF.

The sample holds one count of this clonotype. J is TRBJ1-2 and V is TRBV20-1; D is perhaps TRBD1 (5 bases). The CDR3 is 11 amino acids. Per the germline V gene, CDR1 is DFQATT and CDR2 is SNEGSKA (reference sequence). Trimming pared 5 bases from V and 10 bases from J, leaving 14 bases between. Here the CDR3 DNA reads TGCAGTGCTTTAGACAGACTAGTCTACACCTTC. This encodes CSALDRLVYTF.

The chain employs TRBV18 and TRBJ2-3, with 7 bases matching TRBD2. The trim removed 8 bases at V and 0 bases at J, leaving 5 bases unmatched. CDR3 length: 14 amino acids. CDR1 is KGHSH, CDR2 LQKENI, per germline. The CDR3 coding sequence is TGTGCCAGCCGCGGGAGCGGGAGCACAGATACGCAGTATTTT. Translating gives CASRGSGSTDTQYF.

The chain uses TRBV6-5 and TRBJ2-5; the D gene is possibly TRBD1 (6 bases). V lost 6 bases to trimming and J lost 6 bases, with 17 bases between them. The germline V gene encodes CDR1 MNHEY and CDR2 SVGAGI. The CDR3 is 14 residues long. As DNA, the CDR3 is TGTGCCAGCAGGGCTACGGGACAATTAAAGACCCAGTACTTC. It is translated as CASRATGQLKTQYF.

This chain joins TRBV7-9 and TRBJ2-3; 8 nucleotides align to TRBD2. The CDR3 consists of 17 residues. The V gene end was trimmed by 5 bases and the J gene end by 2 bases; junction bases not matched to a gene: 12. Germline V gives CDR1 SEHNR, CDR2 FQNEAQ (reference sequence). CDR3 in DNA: TGTGCCAGCAGCCCCACCCCCGGGGGGGCCTACACAGATACGCAGTATTTT. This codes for CASSPTPGGAYTDTQYF.